This T cell receptor (beta chain) was recorded in a study of naive and memory T cell subsets. An equimolar mix of two oligonucleotides served as the beta constant-region primer for TRBC1 and TRBC2. Four rounds of PCR amplified the ligated cDNA using nested alpha and beta constant-region primers plus SP2. TCRdb used MiXCR to reprocess the UMI-ligation and nested PCR reads, holding one entry per CDR3 protein. The repertoire holds under 150,000 distinct CDR3 sequences, with around 21% as singletons. Overall study results and limits: Naive repertoires, especially CD8, held a few larger clonotypes, possibly memory cells re-expressing CD45RA.

The CDR3 is made up of 14 amino acids. CDR1 and CDR2 (germline): SGHVS, FQNEAQ. Trimming took 1 base from V and 2 from J, leaving 8 bases between them. Comments on this clonotype: The antigen is undetermined.

This sequence was found in a human donor in good health. The V and J genes are TRBV7-8 and TRBJ2-5; no clear D gene. Input material: naive CD8+ T cells from blood. CDR3 bases: TGTGCCAGCAGCTTAGAAGACACGCAAGAGACCCAGTACTTC. Translation: CASSLEDTQETQYF.